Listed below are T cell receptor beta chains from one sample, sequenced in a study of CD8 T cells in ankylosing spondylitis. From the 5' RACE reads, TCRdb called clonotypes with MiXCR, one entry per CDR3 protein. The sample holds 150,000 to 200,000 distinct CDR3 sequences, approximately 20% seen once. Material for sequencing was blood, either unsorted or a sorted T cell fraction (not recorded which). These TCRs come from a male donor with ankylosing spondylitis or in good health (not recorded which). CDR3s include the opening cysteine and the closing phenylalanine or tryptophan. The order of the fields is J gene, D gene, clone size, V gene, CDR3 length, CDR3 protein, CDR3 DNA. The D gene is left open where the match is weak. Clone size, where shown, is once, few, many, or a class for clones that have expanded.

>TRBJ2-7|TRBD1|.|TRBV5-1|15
CASSWATGLSYEQYF
TGCGCCAGCAGCTGGGCGACAGGGCTCTCCTACGAGCAGTACTTC
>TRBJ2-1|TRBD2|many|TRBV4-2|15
CASSQALAGVGEQFF
TGTGCCAGCAGCCAAGCCCTAGCGGGAGTGGGCGAGCAGTTCTTC
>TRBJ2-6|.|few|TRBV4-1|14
CASSHGSGANVLTF
TGCGCCAGCAGCCACGGCTCTGGGGCCAACGTCCTGACTTTC
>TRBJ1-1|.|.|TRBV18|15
CASSLDPQTNTEAFF
TGTGCCAGCTCCCTAGACCCACAAACGAACACTGAAGCTTTCTTT
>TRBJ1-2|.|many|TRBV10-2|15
CASSESYQLSYGYTF
TGCGCCAGCAGTGAGTCGTACCAGTTAAGCTATGGCTACACCTTC
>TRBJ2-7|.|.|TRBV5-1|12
CASSLGYNEQYF
TGCGCCAGCAGCTTGGGATATAACGAGCAGTACTTC
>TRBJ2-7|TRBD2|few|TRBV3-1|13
CASSPSLAGGTYF
TGTGCCAGCAGCCCCTCATTAGCGGGAGGGACCTACTTC
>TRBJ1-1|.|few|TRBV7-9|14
CAGTGQSLNTEAFF
TGTGCCGGGACCGGACAGTCCTTGAACACTGAAGCTTTCTTT
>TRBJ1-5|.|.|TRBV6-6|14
CASKPGAQGQPQHF
TGTGCCAGCAAGCCAGGGGCACAAGGGCAGCCCCAGCATTTT
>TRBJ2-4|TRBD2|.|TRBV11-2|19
CASSLGLAGTVLAKNIQYF
TGTGCCAGCAGCTTAGGACTAGCGGGAACGGTCTTAGCCAAAAACATTCAGTACTTC
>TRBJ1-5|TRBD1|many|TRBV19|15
CASSVDRVGNQPQHF
TGTGCCAGTAGCGTCGACAGGGTAGGCAATCAGCCCCAGCATTTT
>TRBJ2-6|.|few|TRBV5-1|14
CASQQGAGANVLTF
TGCGCCAGTCAGCAGGGAGCTGGGGCCAACGTCCTGACTTTC
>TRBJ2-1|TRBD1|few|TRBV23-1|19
CASSQSGDRAGAKDNEQFF
TGCGCCAGCAGTCAATCGGGGGACAGGGCGGGAGCTAAGGACAATGAGCAGTTCTTC
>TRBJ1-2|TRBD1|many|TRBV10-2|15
CASRGTGDKNYGYTF
TGCGCCAGCAGGGGGACAGGGGATAAAAACTATGGCTACACCTTC
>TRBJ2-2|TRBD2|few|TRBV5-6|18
CASSRRGSGILYHGELFF
TGTGCCAGCAGCCGGCGCGGTAGCGGGATTTTGTATCATGGGGAGCTGTTTTTT
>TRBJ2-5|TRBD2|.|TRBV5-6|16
CASSLGGGVRIETQYF
TGTGCCAGCAGCTTGGGCGGGGGAGTGCGTATAGAGACCCAGTACTTC
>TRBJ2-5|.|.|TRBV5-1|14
CASSLVGIQETQYF
TGCGCCAGCAGCTTGGTTGGGATCCAAGAGACCCAGTACTTC
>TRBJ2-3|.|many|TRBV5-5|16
CASSLVTGSRADTQYF
TGTGCCAGCAGCTTGGTGACGGGATCGAGGGCAGATACGCAGTATTTT
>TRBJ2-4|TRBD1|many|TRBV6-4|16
CASRTGDSLAKNIQYF
TGTGCCAGCAGGACAGGGGACTCCTTAGCCAAAAACATTCAGTACTTC
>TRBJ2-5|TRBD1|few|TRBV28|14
CASSGGQGQETQYF
TGTGCCAGCAGTGGTGGACAGGGACAAGAGACCCAGTACTTC
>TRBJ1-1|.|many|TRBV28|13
CASKGPLDTEAFF
TGTGCCAGCAAGGGACCCTTAGACACTGAAGCTTTCTTT
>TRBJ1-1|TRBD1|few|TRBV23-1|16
CASSTSGTAMNTEAFF
TGCGCCAGCAGTACCTCTGGGACAGCCATGAACACTGAAGCTTTCTTT
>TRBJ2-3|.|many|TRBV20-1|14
CSAPSPEGADTQYF
TGCAGTGCCCCTAGTCCCGAGGGGGCAGATACGCAGTATTTT
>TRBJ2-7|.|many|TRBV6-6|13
CATYSPGVYEQYF
TGTGCCACTTACTCCCCCGGGGTCTACGAGCAGTACTTC
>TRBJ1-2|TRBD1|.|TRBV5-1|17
CASSLSRVRTGGAGYTF
TGCGCCAGCAGCTTGTCCCGGGTCAGGACAGGGGGCGCTGGCTACACCTTC
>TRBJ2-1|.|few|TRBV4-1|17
CASSQGPQSSSYNEQFF
TGCGCCAGCAGCCAAGGGCCCCAATCAAGCTCCTACAATGAGCAGTTCTTC
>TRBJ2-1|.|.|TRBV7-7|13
CASSITRGNEQFF
TGTGCCAGCAGTATAACAAGGGGGAATGAGCAGTTCTTC
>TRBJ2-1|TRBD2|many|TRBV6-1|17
CASSDPASGRWYNEQFF
TGTGCCAGCAGTGATCCCGCTAGCGGGAGGTGGTACAATGAGCAGTTCTTC